Below are 7 T cell receptor beta chains sequenced from a single sample in a study of neurological immune-mediated disorders. Using its own MiXCR run on the 5' RACE reads, TCRdb lists one record per CDR3 protein. Of 50,000 to 70,000 distinct CDR3 sequences in the sample, 4.5% are singletons; the top ten hold about 6.9%. Sequencing was carried out using PBMCs. The receptors stem from a man aged 25 to 40 with multiple sclerosis.

This clonotype was found a few times. V gene TRBV5-5 combines with J gene TRBJ1-2; 7 bases are shared with TRBD1. The CDR3 is made up of 14 amino acids. Trimming at V came to 4 bases and at J to 3 bases, leaving 6 bases not matched to a gene. CDR1 is SGHKS, CDR2 YYEKEE, per germline (reference sequence). CDR3 loop: CASSAGQLHYGYTF. The CDR3, as DNA: TGTGCCAGCAGCGCGGGACAGCTTCACTATGGCTACACCTTC.

This clonotype was seen many times. The chain has TRBV6-5 and TRBJ1-1; TRBD1 is a possible D gene (5 bases). This CDR3 contains 16 residues. Trimming removed 2 bases from V and 1 base from J, with 14 bases in between. Per germline, CDR1 MNHEY and CDR2 SVGAGI. CDR3 bases: TGTGCCAGCAGTTACGTGGGGGACGGGAAGAACACTGAAGCTTTCTTT. It is translated as CASSYVGDGKNTEAFF.

The J gene is TRBJ1-5, the V gene TRBV12-3 or TRBV12-4; D gene unclear. The CDR3 is 14 residues long. V was cut by 2 bases and J by 2 bases, with 7 bases left in between. CDR3 loop: CASSLRYRNQPQHF. DNA of the CDR3: TGTGCCAGCAGTTTACGATATCGCAATCAGCCCCAGCATTTT.

The table lists this clonotype with many counts. The chain joins TRBV9 to TRBJ1-3; D ambiguous. The germline gives CDR1 SGDLS, CDR2 YYNGEE. The CDR3 covers 15 residues. Deletions cut 0 bases from V and 0 bases from J, with 7 bases between. This chain's CDR3 is CASSVGKSSGNTIYF. In DNA form, the CDR3 reads TGTGCCAGCAGCGTAGGGAAGAGCTCTGGAAACACCATATATTTT.

This clonotype was recorded many times. The V and J genes are TRBV7-9 and TRBJ1-2; D remains unclear. Trimming cost V 4 bases and J 3 bases, with 18 bases left between them. The CDR3 consists of 16 residues. CDR1 is SEHNR and CDR2 is FQNEAQ in the germline V gene (reference sequence). The CDR3 here is CASSSPSRPRDYGYTF. CDR3 sequence (DNA): TGTGCCAGCAGCTCACCTTCACGGCCAAGAGACTATGGCTACACCTTC.

This clonotype has just a few counts. The rearrangement links TRBV20-1 to TRBJ1-1, with D unresolved. Germline V gene sequence: CDR1 DFQATT, CDR2 SNEGSKA (reference sequence). V was trimmed by 6 bases and J by 3 bases, leaving 11 bases between them. This CDR3 has 12 amino acids. CDR3 nucleotide sequence: TGCAGTGCCGCCACCGGGGACACTGAAGCTTTCTTT. Protein: CSAATGDTEAFF.

V and J are TRBV5-1 and TRBJ1-1; D unresolved. The germline V gene has CDR1 SGHRS and CDR2 YFSETQ. The CDR3 runs 14 residues. The V end was cut by 4 bases, the J end by 1 base, with 11 bases between. DNA for the CDR3: TGCGCCAGCAGCCGGACGGCTGAGAACACTGAAGCTTTCTTT. Translation gives CASSRTAENTEAFF.